Below are 32 T cell receptor beta chains sequenced from a single sample in a study of T cell repertoires in cytomegalovirus infection (dated by TCRdb to between 2018 and 2020). Sequenced on an Illumina HiSeq 1500. Using fastp at Q25 and MiXCR, TCRdb reprocessed the public reads and kept productive beta chains. A single entry per CDR3 protein holds the most common genes and DNA from its merged rows. Within this sample are 150,000 to 160,000 distinct CDR3 sequences, with around 20% of them counted one time only. The biggest ten clones account for 9.5% to 13% of the sample. The sample comprised PBMCs. Receptors were obtained from a human donor in good health (CMV status not recorded). Some clones in this sample may be carry-over from other donors' samples.

V gene TRBV4-1 combines with J gene TRBJ2-7, with D possibly called TRBD1 or TRBD2 (5 bases each). The ends were cut back, 2 bases at V and 2 bases at J, with 10 bases in the middle. CDR1 and CDR2 from the germline V gene are MGHRA and YSYEKL. CDR3 length: 14 amino acids. The CDR3, as DNA: TGCGCCAGCAGCCAACCGGGACGGCCCTACGAGCAGTACTTC. This gives the protein CASSQPGRPYEQYF.

This clonotype was seen repeatedly, ten times or more. The chain recombines TRBV7-2 with TRBJ2-3; 8 bases match TRBD2. The V gene's germline CDR1 is SGHTA and CDR2 FQGNSA. The CDR3 loop spans 15 amino acids. Trimming at V came to 3 bases and at J to 5 bases, leaving 7 bases not matched to a gene. CDR3 loop: CASSFTGGAGDTQYF. The CDR3 nucleotides read TGTGCCAGCAGCTTTACGGGGGGGGCTGGAGATACGCAGTATTTT.

The gene calls are TRBV28 and TRBJ1-2; the D gene is possibly TRBD1 (5 bases). The germline gives CDR1 MDHEN, CDR2 SYDVKM. The V and J ends lost 8 bases and 4 bases respectively, with 11 bases between them. The length of the CDR3 is 12 residues. This CDR3 is CASVDSLYGYTF. The CDR3 DNA is TGTGCCAGCGTCGACAGTCTCTATGGCTACACCTTC.

This clonotype appeared many times. The chain links TRBV7-2 to TRBJ2-3, with unresolved D. This CDR3 is built from 14 residues. V lost 1 base, J lost 1 base, and 6 bases lay in between. Per germline, CDR1 SGHTA and CDR2 FQGNSA. CDR3 sequence (DNA): TGTGCCAGCAGCTTAGGTATGGGCACAGATACGCAGTATTTT. Its protein is CASSLGMGTDTQYF.

This chain connects TRBV20-1 to TRBJ2-5, with D perhaps TRBD2 (6 bases). CDR3 length: 13 amino acids. The germline V gene has CDR1 DFQATT and CDR2 SNEGSKA (reference sequence). Deletions cut 6 bases from V and 5 bases from J, with 16 bases between. The CDR3 loop is CSAGVGGWETQYF. CDR3 bases: TGCAGTGCGGGGGTTGGGGGGTGGGAGACCCAGTACTTC.

The chain uses TRBV6-5 and TRBJ2-5, with 9 bases fitting TRBD2. V was clipped by 7 bases and J by 4 bases; unmatched bases: 7. CDR3 size: 14 residues. Germline V gene data show CDR1 as MNHEY and CDR2 as SVGAGI. The CDR3 sequence is CASTSGVAGETQYF. The CDR3 region has the DNA TGTGCCAGCACTAGCGGGGTTGCGGGAGAGACCCAGTACTTC.

There are a few counts of this clonotype. The rearrangement uses TRBV29-1 and TRBJ2-7; D not resolved. The CDR3 spans 12 residues. Germline V lookup: CDR1 SQVTM, CDR2 ANQGSEA. Trimming took off 0 bases at V and 1 base at J, with 4 bases between the two ends. The CDR3 sequence: CSVEDASYEQYF. As DNA, the CDR3 is TGCAGCGTTGAAGACGCATCCTACGAGCAGTACTTC.

This clonotype was seen many times. The V and J genes are TRBV7-2 and TRBJ2-1; maybe TRBD1 (6 bases). Per the germline V gene, CDR1 is SGHTA and CDR2 is FQGNSA. With 4 bases removed from V and 12 bases from J, the gap between germline ends came to 16 bases. The length of the CDR3 is 13 residues. DNA for the CDR3: TGTGCCAGCAGCTCCAATCAGGGGCGGCCGCAGTTCTTC. Its translation: CASSSNQGRPQFF.

Ten or more counts support this clonotype. The chain links TRBV12-3 or TRBV12-4 to TRBJ2-5; TRBD2 is a possible D gene (6 bases). V shed 6 bases and J shed 0 bases, with 14 bases lying between them. This CDR3 contains 15 residues. DNA for the CDR3: TGTGCCAGCAGACTACGAGGGAGGTACCAAGAGACCCAGTACTTC. It codes for CASRLRGRYQETQYF.

The rearrangement links TRBV28 to TRBJ2-1; tentative D call: TRBD1 (6 bases). CDR1 is MDHEN and CDR2 is SYDVKM in the germline V gene. The CDR3 has 18 amino acids. Trimming shortened V by 8 bases and J by 1 base, and 24 bases separated the two germline ends. This CDR3 is CASSTVGTPNFSYNEQFF. In DNA, the CDR3 is TGTGCCAGCTCGACCGTAGGGACACCTAACTTTTCCTACAATGAGCAGTTCTTC.

The gene calls are TRBV19 and TRBJ2-2; D gene unclear. The CDR3 runs to 15 residues. The germline V and J ends were trimmed by 7 bases and 0 bases, with 12 bases remaining between them. The V gene's germline CDR1 is LNHDA and CDR2 SQIVND (reference sequence). The chain's CDR3 is CASTILAANTGELFF. The CDR3 DNA follows: TGTGCCAGTACCATATTGGCCGCGAACACCGGGGAGCTGTTTTTT.

As to this clonotype: One end of the junction varies from germline; a read error may be responsible. The V gene is TRBV4-3, the J gene TRBJ2-3, with D uncertain. This CDR3 has 18 residues. Germline-derived CDR1 and CDR2 are LGHNA and YSLEER. The DNA of the CDR3 is TGCGCCAGCAACCAAGACCTGCCCAAGGGTACGGCCACAGATACGCAGTATTTT. This sequence encodes CASNQDLPKGTATDTQYF.

The J gene is TRBJ2-1, the V gene TRBV28; D is undetermined. The germline V gene encodes CDR1 MDHEN and CDR2 SYDVKM. The ends were cut back, 6 bases at V and 5 bases at J, with 20 bases in the middle. This CDR3 contains 16 residues. DNA for the CDR3: TGTGCCAGCAGACCGCCGTTTTCCGGCCTGAACAATGAGCAGTTCTTC. Protein: CASRPPFSGLNNEQFF. The complete variable domain, with remaining parts taken from reference TRBV28 and TRBJ2-1, reads DVKVTQSSRYLVKRTGEKVFLECVQDMDHENMFWYRQDPGLGLRLIYFSYDVKMKEKGDIPEGYSVSREKKERFSLILESASTNQTSMYLCASRPPFSGLNNEQFFGPGTRLTVL.

On this clonotype: One junction end disagrees with the germline gene, perhaps due to a read error. The V call is TRBV20-1, the J call TRBJ1-6; 8 nucleotides match TRBD1. Germline V lookup: CDR1 DFQATT, CDR2 SNEGSKA (reference sequence). The length of the CDR3 is 12 residues. The CDR3 nucleotides are TGCAGTGCTAGGGACAGGGATTCCCCCCTCCACTTT. It translates to CSARDRDSPLHF.

The rearrangement uses TRBV9 and TRBJ2-1; D tentatively fits TRBD1 or TRBD2 (5 bases each). CDR3 length equals 16 residues. Germline CDR1 reads SGDLS; CDR2 reads YYNGEE. V was clipped by 4 bases and J by 5 bases, with 19 bases between them. CDR3 sequence: CASSPITGAGNNEQFF. DNA of the CDR3: TGTGCCAGCAGCCCAATAACCGGGGCCGGGAACAATGAGCAGTTCTTC.

The chain has TRBV11-2 and TRBJ2-2; 11 nucleotides align to TRBD2. The germline V gene encodes CDR1 SGHAT and CDR2 FQNNGV. There are 16 residues in the CDR3. V gave up 3 bases and J gave up 2 bases; unmatched junction bases: 2. The CDR3 coding sequence is TGTGCCAGCAGCTTCGGGACTAGCGGTAACACCGGGGAGCTGTTTTTT. This codes for CASSFGTSGNTGELFF. The full variable domain, its missing parts supplied by reference TRBV11-2 and TRBJ2-2, is EAGVAQSPRYKIIEKRQSVAFWCNPISGHATLYWYQQILGQGPKLLIQFQNNGVVDDSQLPKDRFSAERLKGVDSTLKIQPAKLEDSAVYLCASSFGTSGNTGELFFGEGSRLTVL.

Many counts were recorded for this clonotype. The genes are TRBV7-6 and TRBJ2-6, with 7 bases fitting TRBD1. With V trimmed by 2 bases and J by 4 bases, 5 bases remained unmatched. Germline V lookup: CDR1 SGHVS, CDR2 FNYEAQ. The CDR3 has 16 residues. CDR3 residues: CASSLNRGAGANVLTF. CDR3 DNA sequence: TGTGCCAGCAGCTTAAACAGGGGCGCCGGGGCCAACGTCCTGACTTTC.

This clonotype was seen only a few times. The chain couples TRBV6-8 to TRBJ2-1, with D possibly being TRBD2 (5 bases). Germline CDR1 MNHGY, CDR2 SAAAGT. The CDR3 consists of 15 residues. Trimming took off 9 bases at V and 3 bases at J, with 18 bases between the two ends. The CDR3 here is CASRGGERDYNEQFF. The CDR3 DNA reads TGTGCCAGTCGGGGTGGGGAAAGGGACTACAATGAGCAGTTCTTC.

The table lists this clonotype with many counts. The chain has TRBV28 and TRBJ1-1; D call uncertain. Germline loops: CDR1 MDHEN, CDR2 SYDVKM. Between the trimmed V and J ends, which lost 6 bases and 0 bases, there was a span of 8 bases. There are 13 residues in the CDR3. The CDR3, as DNA: TGTGCCAGCAGCTTTCGGTTGAACACTGAAGCTTTCTTT. Protein: CASSFRLNTEAFF.

This clonotype turned up a few times. The V and J genes are TRBV28 and TRBJ2-7, with D possibly being TRBD1 (6 bases). Germline V gives CDR1 MDHEN, CDR2 SYDVKM. V shed 6 bases and J shed 1 base, with 16 bases lying between them. The CDR3 loop spans 15 amino acids. CDR3: CASRQSSGESYEQYF. The CDR3 DNA reads as TGTGCCAGCAGGCAATCCTCAGGGGAGTCCTACGAGCAGTACTTC.

There are many counts of this clonotype. CDR3 amino acids: CASSYRRPDHTLYGYTF. The CDR3 DNA reads TGTGCCAGCAGTTACAGGAGGCCCGATCACACCCTCTATGGCTACACCTTC. The chain is built from TRBV6-5 and TRBJ1-2; D is unclear. The germline V and J ends were trimmed by 2 bases and 4 bases, with 20 bases remaining between them. This CDR3 contains 17 residues. Germline V CDR1 and CDR2: MNHEY, SVGAGI.

DNA of the CDR3: TGCAGCGTTAGTTTTGACCAAGAGACCCAGTACTTC. Translation: CSVSFDQETQYF. The chain combines TRBV29-1 with TRBJ2-5; D remains unclear. CDR1 is SQVTM and CDR2 is ANQGSEA in the germline V gene. The ends were cut back, 5 bases at V and 0 bases at J, with 7 bases in the middle. The CDR3 length is 12 residues.

This clonotype was found many times. This chain uses TRBV28 with TRBJ2-7, with unresolved D. Germline CDR1 is MDHEN and CDR2 is SYDVKM. Trimming removed 5 bases from V and 0 bases from J, with 14 bases in between. The CDR3 runs 15 residues. The CDR3 loop is CASSAIRARSYEQYF. DNA for the CDR3: TGTGCCAGCAGTGCCATAAGGGCCCGCTCCTACGAGCAGTACTTC.

The CDR3 DNA follows: TGTGCCAGCTCAATAACAGGGGATTTGGGGCAGCCCCAGCATTTT. This translates into CASSITGDLGQPQHF. The chain is built from TRBV18 and TRBJ1-5; TRBD1 matches at 7 bases. The CDR3 has 15 residues. Trimming took 5 bases from V and 7 from J; bases not matched to a gene: 11. Per the germline V gene, CDR1 is KGHSH and CDR2 is LQKENI. Full variable domain (rest looked up from reference TRBV18 and TRBJ1-5): NAGVMQNPRHLVRRRGQEARLRCSPMKGHSHVYWYRQLPEEGLKFMVYLQKENIIDESGMPKERFSAEFPKEGPSILRIQQVVRGDSAAYFCASSITGDLGQPQHFGDGTRLSIL.

This clonotype has a handful of counts. The chain couples TRBV24-1 to TRBJ1-2; a possible D gene is TRBD1 (6 bases). Germline values: CDR1 KGHDR, CDR2 SFDVKD. The CDR3 length is 12 residues. V was trimmed by 12 bases and J by 8 bases, leaving 18 bases between them. CDR3 bases: TGTGCCGACCGGGACAAGCTAAACGGCTACACCTTC. This sequence encodes CADRDKLNGYTF.

Of note for this clonotype: A read error may be the cause here, since a much bigger clone is one base away. The chain is built from TRBV7-6 and TRBJ2-5; 7 bases agree with TRBD2. CDR3 length: 13 residues. Germline V gene sequence: CDR1 SGHVS, CDR2 FNYEAQ. The CDR3 DNA reads TGTGCCAGCGGCTTAATCGGGGGGGAGACCCAGTACTTC. Its protein is CASGLIGGETQYF. The variable domain in full, with the rest retrieved from reference TRBV7-6 and TRBJ2-5, is GAGVSQSPRYKVTKRGQDVALRCDPISGHVSLYWYRQALGQGPEFLTYFNYEAQQDKSGLPNDRFSAERPEGSISTLTIQRTEQRDSAMYRCASGLIGGETQYFGPGTRLLVL.

This clonotype appeared many times. The V and J genes are TRBV7-2 and TRBJ2-7; 8 bases line up with TRBD2. Germline trimming cut 5 bases from V and 6 bases from J; bases unmatched to any gene: 12. CDR3 size: 15 residues. The germline CDR1 and CDR2 sequences are SGHTA and FQGNSA. In DNA form, the CDR3 reads TGTGCCAGCAGCCAGATAGGGCTAGCGGGCCCCGAGCAGTACTTC. It is translated as CASSQIGLAGPEQYF.

This clonotype was detected a few times. The rearrangement uses TRBV19 and TRBJ1-5, with D perhaps matching TRBD1 (6 bases). CDR1 is LNHDA, CDR2 SQIVND, per germline (reference sequence). V was trimmed by 4 bases and J by 6 bases, leaving 10 bases between them. The CDR3 extends over 13 amino acids. The CDR3 reads CASSTGVIQPQHF. CDR3 bases: TGTGCCAGTAGTACAGGGGTGATTCAGCCCCAGCATTTT.

V is TRBV18 and J is TRBJ2-2; D unclear. This CDR3 has 13 residues. Germline CDR1 and CDR2: KGHSH and LQKENI. Deletions cut 2 bases from V and 5 bases from J, with 6 bases between. For the CDR3, the DNA is TGTGCCAGCTCACCAATGACGACCGGGGAGCTGTTTTTT. This translates into CASSPMTTGELFF.

The sample holds a few counts of this clonotype. The V and J genes are TRBV28 and TRBJ1-2; D remains ambiguous. This CDR3 contains 12 residues. V lost 6 bases and J 8 bases, leaving 13 bases between the germline ends. Germline V lookup: CDR1 MDHEN, CDR2 SYDVKM. CDR3 sequence (DNA): TGTGCCAGCAGCGTAACCACGAAAGGCTACACCTTC. Translating gives CASSVTTKGYTF.

V usage is TRBV28 and J usage is TRBJ2-7; D remains ambiguous. V lost 3 bases, J lost 6 bases, and 9 bases lay in between. Germline V lookup: CDR1 MDHEN, CDR2 SYDVKM. The CDR3 has 12 residues. The CDR3 is CASSFPPIEQYF. CDR3 coding DNA: TGTGCCAGCAGTTTTCCCCCAATCGAGCAGTACTTC.

This clonotype was seen only a few times. The chain combines TRBV2 with TRBJ1-3, with D unclear. The CDR3 covers 15 residues. Germline assignment: CDR1 SNHLY and CDR2 FYNNEI. With 2 bases removed from V and 0 bases from J, the gap between germline ends came to 8 bases. The CDR3 protein is CASSEREISGNTIYF. DNA of the CDR3: TGTGCCAGCAGTGAAAGGGAAATCTCTGGAAACACCATATATTTT.